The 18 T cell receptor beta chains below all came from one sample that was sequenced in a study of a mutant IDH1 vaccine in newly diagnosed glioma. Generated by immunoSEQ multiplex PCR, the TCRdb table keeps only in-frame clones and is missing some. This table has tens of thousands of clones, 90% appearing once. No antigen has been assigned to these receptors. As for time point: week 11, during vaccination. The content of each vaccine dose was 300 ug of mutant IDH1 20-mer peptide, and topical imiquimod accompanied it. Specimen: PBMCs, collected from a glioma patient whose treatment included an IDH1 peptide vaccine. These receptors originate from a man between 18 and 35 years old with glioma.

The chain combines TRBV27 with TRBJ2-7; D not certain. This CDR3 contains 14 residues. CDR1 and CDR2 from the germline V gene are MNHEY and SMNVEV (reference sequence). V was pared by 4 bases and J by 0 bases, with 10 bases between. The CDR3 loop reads CASSSSPNSYEQYF. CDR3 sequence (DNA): TGTGCCAGCAGTTCCAGTCCGAACTCCTACGAGCAGTACTTC.

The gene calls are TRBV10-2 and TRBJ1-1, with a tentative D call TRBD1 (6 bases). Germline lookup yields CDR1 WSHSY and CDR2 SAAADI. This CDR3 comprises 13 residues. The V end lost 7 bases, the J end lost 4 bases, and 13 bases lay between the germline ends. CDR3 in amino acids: CASIPGAATEAFF. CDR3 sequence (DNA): TGCGCCAGCATACCAGGGGCGGCCACTGAAGCTTTCTTT.

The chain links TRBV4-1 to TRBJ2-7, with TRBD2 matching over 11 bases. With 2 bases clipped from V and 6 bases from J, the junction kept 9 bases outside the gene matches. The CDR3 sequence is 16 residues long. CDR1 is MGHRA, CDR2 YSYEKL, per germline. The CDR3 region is CASSQTDLGLAGEQYF. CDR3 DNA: TGCGCCAGCAGCCAAACTGACCTTGGACTAGCGGGCGAGCAGTACTTC.

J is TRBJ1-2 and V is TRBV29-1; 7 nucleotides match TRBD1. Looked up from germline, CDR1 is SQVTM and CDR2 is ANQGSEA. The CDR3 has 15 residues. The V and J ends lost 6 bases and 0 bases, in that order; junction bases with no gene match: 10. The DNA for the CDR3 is TGCAGCGTACCGGGACAGCTACTAGCTAACTATGGCTACACCTTC. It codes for CSVPGQLLANYGYTF.

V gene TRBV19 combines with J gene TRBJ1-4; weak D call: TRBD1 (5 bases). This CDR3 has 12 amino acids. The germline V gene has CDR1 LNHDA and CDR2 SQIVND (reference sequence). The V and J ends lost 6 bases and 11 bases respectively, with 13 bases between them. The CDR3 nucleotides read TGTGCCAGTAGCCTCCGGGACGTTAAACTGTTTTTT. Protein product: CASSLRDVKLFF.

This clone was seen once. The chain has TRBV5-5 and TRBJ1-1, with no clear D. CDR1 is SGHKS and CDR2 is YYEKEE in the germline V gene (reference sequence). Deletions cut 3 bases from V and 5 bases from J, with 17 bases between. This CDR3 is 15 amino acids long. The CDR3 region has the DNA TGTGCCAGCAGCTCCCCAGCTAGTCTGACAACTGAAGCTTTCTTT. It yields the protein CASSSPASLTTEAFF.

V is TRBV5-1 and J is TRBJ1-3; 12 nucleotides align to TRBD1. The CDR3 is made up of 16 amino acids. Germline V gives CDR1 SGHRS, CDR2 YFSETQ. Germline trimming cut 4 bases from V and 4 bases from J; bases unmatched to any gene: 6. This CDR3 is CASSGGTGGIGNTIYF. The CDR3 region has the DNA TGCGCCAGCAGCGGCGGGACAGGGGGCATCGGAAACACCATATATTTT.

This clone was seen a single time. DNA for the CDR3: TGTGCCAGCAGCCCATCAGCCATGGTGGACTACACCTTC. Translated, it gives CASSPSAMVDYTF. This chain links TRBV25-1 with TRBJ1-2; D is unclear. This CDR3 is 13 amino acids long. Germline values: CDR1 MGHDK, CDR2 SYGVNS. Trimming pared 6 bases from V and 10 bases from J, leaving 18 bases between.

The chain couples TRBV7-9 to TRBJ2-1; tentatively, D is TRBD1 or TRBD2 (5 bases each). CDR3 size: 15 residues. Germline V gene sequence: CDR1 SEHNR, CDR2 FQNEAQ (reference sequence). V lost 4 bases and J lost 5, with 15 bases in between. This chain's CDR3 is CASSSMGPMNNEQFF. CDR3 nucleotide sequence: TGTGCCAGCAGCTCCATGGGACCCATGAACAATGAGCAGTTCTTC.

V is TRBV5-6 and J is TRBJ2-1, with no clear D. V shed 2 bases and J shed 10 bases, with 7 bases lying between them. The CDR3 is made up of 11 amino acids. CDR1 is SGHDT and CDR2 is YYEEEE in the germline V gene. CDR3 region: CASSLRTEQFF. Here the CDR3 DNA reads TGTGCCAGCAGCTTAAGGACCGAGCAGTTCTTC.

The CDR3 here is CAWSFGDFGTDTQYF. For the CDR3, the DNA is TGTGCCTGGAGTTTTGGGGACTTCGGCACAGATACGCAGTATTTT. The chain joins TRBV30 to TRBJ2-3, with D maybe TRBD2 (6 bases). CDR1 is GTSNPN, CDR2 SVGIG, per germline (reference sequence). The CDR3 extends over 15 amino acids. V dropped 2 bases and J dropped 1 base, with 13 bases sitting between them.

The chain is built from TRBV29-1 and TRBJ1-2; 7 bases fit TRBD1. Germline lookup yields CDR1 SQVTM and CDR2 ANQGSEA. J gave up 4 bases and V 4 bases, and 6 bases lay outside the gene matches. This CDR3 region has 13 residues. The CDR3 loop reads CSVGIGTAYGYTF. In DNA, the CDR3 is TGCAGCGTTGGAATTGGGACAGCCTATGGCTACACCTTC.

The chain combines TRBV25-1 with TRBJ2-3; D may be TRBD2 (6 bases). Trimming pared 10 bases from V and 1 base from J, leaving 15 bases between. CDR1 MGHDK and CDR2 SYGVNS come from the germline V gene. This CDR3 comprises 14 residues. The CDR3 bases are TGTGCCACCTGGACGGGACTCGGCACAGATACGCAGTATTTT. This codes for CATWTGLGTDTQYF.

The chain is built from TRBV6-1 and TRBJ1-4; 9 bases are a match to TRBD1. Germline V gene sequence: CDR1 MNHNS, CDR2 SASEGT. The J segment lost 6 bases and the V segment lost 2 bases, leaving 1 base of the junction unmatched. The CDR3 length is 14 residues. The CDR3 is CASSERQGDEKLFF. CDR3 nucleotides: TGTGCCAGCAGTGAACGACAGGGGGATGAAAAACTGTTTTTT.

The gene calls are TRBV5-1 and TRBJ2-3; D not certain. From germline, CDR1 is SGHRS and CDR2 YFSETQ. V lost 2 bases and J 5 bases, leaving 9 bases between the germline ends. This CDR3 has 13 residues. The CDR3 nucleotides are TGCGCCAGCAGCTTAGAAGGGCGAGATACGCAGTATTTT. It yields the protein CASSLEGRDTQYF.

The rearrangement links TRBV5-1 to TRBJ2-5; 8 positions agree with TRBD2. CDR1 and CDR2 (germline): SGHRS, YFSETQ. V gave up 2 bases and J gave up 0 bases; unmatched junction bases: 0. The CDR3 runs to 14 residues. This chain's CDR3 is CASSFSGNQETQYF. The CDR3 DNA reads TGCGCCAGCAGCTTTAGCGGGAACCAAGAGACCCAGTACTTC.

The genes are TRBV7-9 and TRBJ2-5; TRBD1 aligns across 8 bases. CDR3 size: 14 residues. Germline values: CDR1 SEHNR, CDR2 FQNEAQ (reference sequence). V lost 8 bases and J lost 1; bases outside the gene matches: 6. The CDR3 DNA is TGTGCCAGCGCAAGGACAGGGCCCCAAGAGACCCAGTACTTC. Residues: CASARTGPQETQYF.

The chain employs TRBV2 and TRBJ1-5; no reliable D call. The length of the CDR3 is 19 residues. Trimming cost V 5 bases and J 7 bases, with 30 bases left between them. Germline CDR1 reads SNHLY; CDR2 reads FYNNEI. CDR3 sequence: CASSSSEDPTLGVEQPQHF. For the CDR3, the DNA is TGTGCCAGCAGTTCTTCCGAGGACCCGACCTTGGGAGTAGAACAGCCCCAGCATTTT.